This T cell receptor (beta chain) was recovered during a study of beta chain features in type 1 diabetes. Germline V gene data show CDR1 as MGHDK and CDR2 as SYGVNS. The ends were cut back, 1 base at V and 0 bases at J, with 10 bases in the middle. This CDR3 has 15 residues. The authors reverse transcribed all of the isolated RNA, so sequencing captured expressed TCRB transcripts. Profiled with immunoSEQ multiplex PCR; TCRdb holds only in-frame clones, not every one. This table has 120,000 to 150,000 clones, about 50% appearing once. This clone was found once. Sequencing input: Tregs from blood. The chain employs TRBV25-1 and TRBJ2-7; D not resolved. This receptor was identified in a man between 18 and 35 years old in good health. CDR3 coding DNA: TGTGCCAGCAGTGAATCTCTACAGAGCTCCTACGAGCAGTACTTC. It encodes CASSESLQSSYEQYF.